This T cell receptor (beta chain) was documented in a study of blood T cell repertoires in COVID-19. The ends lost 5 bases at V and 8 bases at J; junction bases unmatched: 6. This CDR3 contains 13 residues. Libraries were prepared by immunoSEQ multiplex PCR; TCRdb keeps only in-frame clonotypes and omits some of them. The sample gives 150,000 to 200,000 clones, roughly 77% of which show up once; around a sixth is in the top ten. By sample share, this clone is medium-sized. Participant reports of clinical history set cohort assignment. The chain joins TRBV12-3 or TRBV12-4 to TRBJ2-1, with 7 bases lining up with TRBD1. Sequences were obtained from PBMCs or T cells enriched from blood (not recorded which). The TCR sequence derives from a woman aged 50 to 60 with acute COVID-19. The CDR3 sequence: CASSKNRGYEQFF. The CDR3 coding sequence is TGTGCCAGCAGTAAGAACAGGGGTTATGAGCAGTTCTTC.